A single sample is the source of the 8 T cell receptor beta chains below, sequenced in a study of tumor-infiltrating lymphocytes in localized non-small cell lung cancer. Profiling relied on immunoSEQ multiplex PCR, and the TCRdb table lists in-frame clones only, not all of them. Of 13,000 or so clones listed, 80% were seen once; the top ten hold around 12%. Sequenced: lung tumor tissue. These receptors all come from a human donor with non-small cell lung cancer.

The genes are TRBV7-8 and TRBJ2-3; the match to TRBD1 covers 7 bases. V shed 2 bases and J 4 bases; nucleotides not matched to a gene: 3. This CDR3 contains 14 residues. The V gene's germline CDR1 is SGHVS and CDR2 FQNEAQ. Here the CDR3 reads CASSLMTGPDTQYF. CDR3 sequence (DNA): TGTGCCAGCAGCTTAATGACAGGGCCAGATACGCAGTATTTT.

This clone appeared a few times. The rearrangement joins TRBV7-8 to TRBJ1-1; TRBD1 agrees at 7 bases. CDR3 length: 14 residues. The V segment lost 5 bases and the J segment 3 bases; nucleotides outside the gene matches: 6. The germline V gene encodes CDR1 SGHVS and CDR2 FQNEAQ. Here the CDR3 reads CASSRGTVYTEAFF. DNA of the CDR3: TGTGCCAGCAGCCGAGGGACAGTGTACACTGAAGCTTTCTTT.

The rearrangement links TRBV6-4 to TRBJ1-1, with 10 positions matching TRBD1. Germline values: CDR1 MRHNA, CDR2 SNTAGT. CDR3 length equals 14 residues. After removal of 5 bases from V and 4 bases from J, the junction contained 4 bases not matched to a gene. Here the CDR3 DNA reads TGTGCCAGCAGTCAGGACAGGGGGATCACTGAAGCTTTCTTT. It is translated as CASSQDRGITEAFF.

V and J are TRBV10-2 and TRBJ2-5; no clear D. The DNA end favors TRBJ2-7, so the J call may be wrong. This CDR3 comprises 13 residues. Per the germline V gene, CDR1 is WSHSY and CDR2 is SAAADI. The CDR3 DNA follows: TGCGCCAGCAGTGATCCGGCAACCTACGAGCAGTACTTC. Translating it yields CASSDPATYEQYF.

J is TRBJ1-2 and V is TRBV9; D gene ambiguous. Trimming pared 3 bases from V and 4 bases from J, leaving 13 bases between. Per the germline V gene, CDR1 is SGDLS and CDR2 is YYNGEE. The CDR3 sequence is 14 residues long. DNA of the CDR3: TGTGCCAGCAGCGGACTCGGGATGAGCTATGGCTACACCTTC. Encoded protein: CASSGLGMSYGYTF.

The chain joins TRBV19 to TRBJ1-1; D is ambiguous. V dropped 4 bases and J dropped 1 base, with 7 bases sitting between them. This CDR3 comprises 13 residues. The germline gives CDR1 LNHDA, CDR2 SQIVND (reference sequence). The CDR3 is CASSTHKNTEAFF. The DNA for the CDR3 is TGTGCCAGTAGTACCCACAAGAACACTGAAGCTTTCTTT.

The CDR3 coding sequence is TGTGCCAGCAGCTTAGGGGCAGGACTCACAGATACGCAGTATTTT. The encoded protein is CASSLGAGLTDTQYF. The chain joins TRBV7-2 to TRBJ2-3, with D possibly matching TRBD2 (5 bases). The germline V gene has CDR1 SGHTA and CDR2 FQGNSA. Deletions cut 1 base from V and 2 bases from J, with 10 bases between. The CDR3 is 15 amino acids. Based on the CDR3 plus reference TRBV7-2 and TRBJ2-3, the full variable domain is GAGVSQSPSNKVTEKGKDVELRCDPISGHTALYWYRQSLGQGLEFLIYFQGNSAPDKSGLPSDRFSAERTGGSVSTLTIQRTQQEDSAVYLCASSLGAGLTDTQYFGPGTRLTVL.

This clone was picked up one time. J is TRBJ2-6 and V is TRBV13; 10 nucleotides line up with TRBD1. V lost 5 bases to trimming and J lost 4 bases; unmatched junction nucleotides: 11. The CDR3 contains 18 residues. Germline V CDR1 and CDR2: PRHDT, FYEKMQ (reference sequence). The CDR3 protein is CASSTPTGGGSGANVLTF. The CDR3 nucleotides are TGTGCCAGCAGCACCCCGACAGGGGGCGGATCCGGGGCCAACGTCCTGACTTTC.